The rows below give T cell receptor beta chains drawn from one sample of a study of cytotoxic CD8 clonotypes in ibrutinib-treated CLL. Only in-frame clones appear in the TCRdb table, and some are missing; sequencing was by immunoSEQ multiplex PCR. The sample consists of about 200,000 clones, 72% of them appearing once. The starting material was PBMCs, obtained after 24 months of ibrutinib treatment. Receptors originate from a human donor with chronic lymphocytic leukemia. Each CDR3 is given without its conserved first and last residue.

v_call cdr3_aa
TRBV7-2 ASSRGLAGYEQY
TRBV6-5 ASSYGTGAYEQY
TRBV4-1 ASSQQETQY
TRBV6-1 ASSEGGQGNQPQH
TRBV5-1 ASSLSIGAEQY
TRBV6-6 ASSYFRDYTEAF
TRBV18 ASSPSRTSGY
TRBV27 ATTDRSYEQY
TRBV27 ASSSRVEGRRD
TRBV27 ASSLDGTSGNTIY
TRBV10-3 AISAGSAGNTIY
TRBV11-3 ASSRGTGGDGYT
TRBV29-1 SVSGLSKNIQY
TRBV30 AWSVGASGSLEEQY
TRBV7-7 ASSYASGSEQF
TRBV27 ASHLTGATYSNQPQH
TRBV7-8 ASSLDGSPYNYNEQF
TRBV7-2 ASSLSNTEAF
TRBV7-9 ASSLVGISGNTIY
TRBV28 AAGRSPWDEQF
TRBV10-3 AISEWPGVNEKLF
TRBV4-1 ASSQEYGPYEQY
TRBV28 ASSPFSVSSLHETQY
TRBV11-2 ASSLVLDNYGYT
TRBV6-1 ASTRMRTVDYEQY
TRBV18 ASSPGQGDTGELF
TRBV7-2 ASSHTSGRARRETQY
TRBV4-2 ASSGVGGPPSGANVLT
TRBV9 ASSVAQGAVGNTIY
TRBV18 ASSPGQGVPDTQY
TRBV15 ATSRPNYNEQF
TRBV7-9 ASSFPGDQPQH
TRBV5-6 ASSFFHWDRLKETQY
TRBV28 ASGNRREQY
TRBV6-5 ASSYTGLAGMQY
TRBV4-3 ASSQDRTTYYEQY
TRBV11-1 ASSLLREVGYEQY
TRBV5-4 ASSLGASGFTYEQY
TRBV4-1 ASSQEGGQGYRYT